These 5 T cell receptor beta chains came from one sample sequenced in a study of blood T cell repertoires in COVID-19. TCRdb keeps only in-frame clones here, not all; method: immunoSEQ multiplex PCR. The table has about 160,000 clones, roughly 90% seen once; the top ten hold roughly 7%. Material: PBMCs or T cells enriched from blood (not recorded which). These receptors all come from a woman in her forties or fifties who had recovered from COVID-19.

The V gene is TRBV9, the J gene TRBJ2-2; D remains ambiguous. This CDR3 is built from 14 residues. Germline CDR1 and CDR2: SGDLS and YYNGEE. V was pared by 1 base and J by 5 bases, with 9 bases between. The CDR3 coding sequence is TGTGCCAGCAGCGTAATTTCCGAGACCGGGGAGCTGTTTTTT. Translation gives CASSVISETGELFF. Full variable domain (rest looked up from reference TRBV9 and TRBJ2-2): DSGVTQTPKHLITATGQRVTLRCSPRSGDLSVYWYQQSLDQGLQFLIQYYNGEERAKGNILERFSAQQFPDLHSELNLSSLELGDSALYFCASSVISETGELFFGEGSRLTVL.

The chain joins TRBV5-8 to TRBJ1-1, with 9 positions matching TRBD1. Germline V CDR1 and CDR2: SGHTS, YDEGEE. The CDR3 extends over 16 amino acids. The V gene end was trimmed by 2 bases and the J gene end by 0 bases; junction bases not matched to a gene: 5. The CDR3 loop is CASSFVTGGLNTEAFF. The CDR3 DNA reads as TGTGCCAGCAGCTTCGTCACAGGGGGCTTGAACACTGAAGCTTTCTTT.

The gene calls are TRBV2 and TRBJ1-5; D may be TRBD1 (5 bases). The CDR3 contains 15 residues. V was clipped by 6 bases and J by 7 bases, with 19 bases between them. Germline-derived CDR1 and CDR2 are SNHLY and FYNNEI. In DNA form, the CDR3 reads TGTGCCAGCAGCGAGGACCGCCAGGGATGGCAGCCCCAGCATTTT. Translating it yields CASSEDRQGWQPQHF.

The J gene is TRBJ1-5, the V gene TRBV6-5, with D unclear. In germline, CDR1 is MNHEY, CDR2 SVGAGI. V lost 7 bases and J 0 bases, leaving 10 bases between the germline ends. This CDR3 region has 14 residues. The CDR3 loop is CASTRAASNQPQHF. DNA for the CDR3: TGTGCCAGCACGAGGGCCGCTAGCAATCAGCCCCAGCATTTT.

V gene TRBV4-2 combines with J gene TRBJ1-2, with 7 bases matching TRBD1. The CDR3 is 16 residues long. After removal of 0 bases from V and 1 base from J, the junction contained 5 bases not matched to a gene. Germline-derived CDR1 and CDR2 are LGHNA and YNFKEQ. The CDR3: CASSQEGTASNYGYTF. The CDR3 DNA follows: TGTGCCAGCAGCCAAGAGGGGACAGCAAGTAACTATGGCTACACCTTC.